Sequencing of this T cell receptor beta chain was carried out in a study of control samples from healthy donors and cancer patients. The germline V gene has CDR1 SGHTA and CDR2 FQGNSA. Trimming cost V 0 bases and J 5 bases, with 4 bases left between them. This CDR3 comprises 12 residues. TCRdb keeps only in-frame clones here, not all; method: immunoSEQ multiplex PCR. The table lists approximately 220,000 clones, about 94% of them singletons, with more than 1.3% in the top ten. The rearrangement joins TRBV7-2 to TRBJ2-5, with D hard to call. Sequenced material: blood. The TCR was taken from a man aged 45-65 years in good health. CDR3 bases: TGTGCCAGCAGCTTAGCAATGGAGACCCAGTACTTC. Protein: CASSLAMETQYF.